This TCR beta chain was observed in a study of cytomegalovirus exposure and HLA in healthy donors. The CDR3 sequence is 14 residues long. Germline trimming cut 6 bases from V and 8 bases from J; bases unmatched to any gene: 10. In germline, CDR1 is MNHEY, CDR2 SMNVEV (reference sequence). The primer mix had 60 Vbeta and 13 Jbeta primers. Some clones are missing from TCRdb's copy, which holds only in-frame ones; the method was immunoSEQ multiplex PCR. The table records some 120,000 clones, less than 70% of them present only once. This clone showed up just a few times. Sequenced material: PBMCs. This chain links TRBV27 with TRBJ1-2, with 9 nucleotides matching TRBD1. The source of this sequence is a woman aged 25 to 39 in good health and CMV-seronegative. CDR3 nucleotides: TGTGCCAGCAGCCCCGGACAGGGGACGTTCGGCTACACCTTC. Translation gives CASSPGQGTFGYTF.